This entry concerns a single TCR beta chain. As processed by the authors: Reference gene primer amplification gave estimated nucleated cell counts. The repertoire was sequenced with immunoSEQ multiplex PCR; TCRdb's copy has only in-frame clones and lacks some. For V, J and clone size, that table is used; D and trimming come from the DNA. Of hundreds of thousands of clones in the sample, approximately 83% were seen once. This entry is derived from a study of blood T cell repertoires in COVID-19. In the study overall: Researchers got acute and convalescent COVID-19 samples from the United States, Italy and Spain. Nucleic acid was either cDNA or gDNA, and it came from T cells, B-cell-depleted T cells, or PBMCs.

The CDR3 is 16 residues long. The V gene lost 1 base and the J gene lost 3 bases, with 16 bases spanning the gap. Sequencing was performed on peripheral blood. This chain links TRBV23-1 with TRBJ2-7; D gene unclear. Being an ORF, TRBV23-1 has a function that is uncertain. The TCR comes from a human donor in a cohort sampled during active COVID-19. The CDR3 is CASSQLKKRRFYEQYF. CDR3 bases: TGCGCCAGCAGTCAATTAAAAAAAAGGCGGTTCTACGAGCAGTACTTC.